The clone carrying this TCR beta chain was counted a few times. What it recognizes is unknown. Trimming took 4 bases from V and 3 from J; bases not matched to a gene: 10. The CDR3 sequence is 16 residues long. The V gene's germline CDR1 is MNHNY and CDR2 SVGAGI (reference sequence). Overnight CMV lysate stimulation of fresh PBMCs defined donor CMV status by CD4+ IFNgamma. After CD4 positive bead selection, the CD4-negative fraction gave CD8 T cells. These data come from a study of naive and memory T cell subsets. General study findings and limits: A few larger clonotypes appeared in naive repertoires, especially CD8, possibly memory cells re-expressing CD45RA. From naive to CM, EM and EMRA, diversity decreased and Gini increased.

Two oligonucleotides, mixed equimolar, formed the beta constant-region primer covering TRBC1 and TRBC2. Four rounds of PCR amplified the ligated cDNA using nested alpha and beta constant-region primers plus SP2. TCRdb re-called the UMI-ligation and nested PCR reads with MiXCR, one entry per CDR3 protein. Counted here are tens of thousands of distinct CDR3 sequences, 11% occurring once; the ten biggest clones make up 0.13%. The receptor was isolated from a human donor in good health. Source material: naive CD4+ T cells from blood. V gene TRBV6-6 combines with J gene TRBJ2-7; 9 positions agree with TRBD2. The DNA of the CDR3 is TGTGCCAGCAGTTTCGCTCAGCGGGGGGCTAACTACGAGCAGTACTTC. Protein: CASSFAQRGANYEQYF.